This TCR beta chain stems from a study of cytomegalovirus exposure and HLA in healthy donors. Study-wide results and limits: Under in vitro conditions, three CMV-associated chains were confirmed as specific for CMV antigens. Most TCR sequences were rare, but some public TCRs occurred in many donors.

With respect to this clone: The antigen is not known.

V lost 6 bases and J 0 bases, leaving 18 bases between the germline ends. CDR1 is SEHNR, CDR2 FQNEAQ, per germline (reference sequence). CDR3 length: 16 amino acids. Assay: immunoSEQ multiplex PCR; the TCRdb copy retains only in-frame clones and omits some. The table shows 200,000 to 250,000 clones, with around nine tenths occurring only once. The V and J genes are TRBV7-9 and TRBJ2-7, with D perhaps TRBD2 (5 bases). The receptor's source is a woman between 18 and 29 years old in good health and CMV-seropositive. The sequencing sample was made of PBMCs. The CDR3 here is CASSPEVAGSSYEQYF. The CDR3 nucleotides read TGTGCCAGCAGTCCCGAAGTGGCGGGCAGCTCCTACGAGCAGTACTTC.